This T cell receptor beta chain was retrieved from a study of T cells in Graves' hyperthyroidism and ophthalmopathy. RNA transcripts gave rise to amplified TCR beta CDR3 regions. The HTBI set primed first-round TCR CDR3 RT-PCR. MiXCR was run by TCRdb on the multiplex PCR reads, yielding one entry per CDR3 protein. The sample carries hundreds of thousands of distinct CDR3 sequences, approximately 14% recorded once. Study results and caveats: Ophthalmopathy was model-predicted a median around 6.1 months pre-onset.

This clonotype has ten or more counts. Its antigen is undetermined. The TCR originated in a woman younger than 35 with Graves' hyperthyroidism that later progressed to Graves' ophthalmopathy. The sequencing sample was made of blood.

The CDR3 loop is CASSIVGTGKHEQYF. CDR3 DNA: TGTGCCAGTAGTATAGTAGGGACAGGGAAGCACGAGCAGTACTTC. J is TRBJ2-7 and V is TRBV19; the match to TRBD1 covers 9 bases. Losses at the gene ends were 1 base for V and 5 bases for J; bases not matched to a gene: 6. CDR3 length: 15 residues. Germline CDR1 reads LNHDA; CDR2 reads SQIVND (reference sequence).